This T cell receptor beta chain is drawn from a study of blood T cell repertoires in COVID-19. Study as a whole: Acute and convalescent COVID-19 specimens originated in the United States, Italy and Spain. Sample material is recorded as cDNA or gDNA derived from T cells, B-cell-depleted T cells, or PBMCs.

Trimming took 3 bases from V and 0 from J, leaving 13 bases between them. Germline V gene lookup returns CDR1 MDHEN and CDR2 SYDVKM. This CDR3 contains 16 residues. This clone was counted a single time. Data came from immunoSEQ multiplex PCR; TCRdb stores just in-frame clones and leaves some out. The repertoire holds around 220,000 clones, with roughly 90% as singletons. The specimen was peripheral blood. The source of this sequence is a man between 35 and 55 years old with active or convalescent COVID-19. The gene calls are TRBV28 and TRBJ2-3; D gene uncertain. The CDR3 DNA sequence: TGTGCCAGCAGTTTTGGCCATACCCCCAGCACAGATACGCAGTATTTT. Protein product: CASSFGHTPSTDTQYF.